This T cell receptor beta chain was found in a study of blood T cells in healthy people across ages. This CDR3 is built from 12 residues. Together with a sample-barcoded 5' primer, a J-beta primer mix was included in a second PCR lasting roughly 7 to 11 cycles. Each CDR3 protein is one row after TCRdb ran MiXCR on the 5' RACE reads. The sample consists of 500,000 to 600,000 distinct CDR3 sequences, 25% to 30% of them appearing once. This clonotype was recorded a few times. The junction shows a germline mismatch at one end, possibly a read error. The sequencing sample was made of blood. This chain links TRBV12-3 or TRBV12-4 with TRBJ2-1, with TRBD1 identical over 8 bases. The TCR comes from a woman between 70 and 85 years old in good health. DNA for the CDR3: TGTGCCAGCACCAGGGGGCTCAATGAACAGTTCTTC. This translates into CASTRGLNEQFF.